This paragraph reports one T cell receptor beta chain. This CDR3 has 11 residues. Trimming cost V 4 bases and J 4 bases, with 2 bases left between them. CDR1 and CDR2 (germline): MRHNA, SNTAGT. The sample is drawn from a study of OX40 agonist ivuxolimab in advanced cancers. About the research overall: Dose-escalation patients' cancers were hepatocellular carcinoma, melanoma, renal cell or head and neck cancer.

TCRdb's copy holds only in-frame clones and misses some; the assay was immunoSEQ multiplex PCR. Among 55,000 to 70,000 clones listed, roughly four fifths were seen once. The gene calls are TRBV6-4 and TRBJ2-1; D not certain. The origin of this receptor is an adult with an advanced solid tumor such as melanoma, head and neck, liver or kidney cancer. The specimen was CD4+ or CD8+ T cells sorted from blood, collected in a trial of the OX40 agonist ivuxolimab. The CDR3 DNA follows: TGTGCCAGCAGTGCGTACAATGAGCAGTTCTTC. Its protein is CASSAYNEQFF.